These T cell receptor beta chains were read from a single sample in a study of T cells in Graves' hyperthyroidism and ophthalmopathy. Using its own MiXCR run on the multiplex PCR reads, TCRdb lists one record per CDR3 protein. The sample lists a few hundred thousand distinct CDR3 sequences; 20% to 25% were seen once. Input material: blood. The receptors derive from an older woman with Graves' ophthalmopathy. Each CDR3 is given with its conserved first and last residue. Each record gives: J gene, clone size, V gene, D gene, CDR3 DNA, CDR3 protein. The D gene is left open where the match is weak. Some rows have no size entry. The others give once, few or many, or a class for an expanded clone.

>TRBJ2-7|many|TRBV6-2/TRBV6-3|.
TGTGCCAGCGGGGGACATATCGTCTACGAGCAGTACTTC
CASGGHIVYEQYF
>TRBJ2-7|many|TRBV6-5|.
TGTGCCAGCAGTTACTCGGGCCGGTCCTACGAGCAGTACTTC
CASSYSGRSYEQYF
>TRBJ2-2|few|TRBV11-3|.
TGTGCCAGCAGCTTAATCGGGAGCACCGGGGAGCTGTTTTTT
CASSLIGSTGELFF
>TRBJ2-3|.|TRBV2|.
TGTGCCAGCACGAGGAGATACAGAGATACGCAGTATTTT
CASTRRYRDTQYF
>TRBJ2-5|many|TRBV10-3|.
TGTGCCATCAGTGAGTCGAGGCTGGGCTCAGGGGAGACCCAGTACTTC
CAISESRLGSGETQYF
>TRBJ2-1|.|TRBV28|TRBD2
TGTGCCAGCAGTCTACCCCGACTAGCGGGAGGGCCAGAAGAGCAGTTCTTC
CASSLPRLAGGPEEQFF
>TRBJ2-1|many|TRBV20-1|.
TGCAGTGCTCCCAGACAGAGTTCCTACAATGAGCAGTTCTTC
CSAPRQSSYNEQFF
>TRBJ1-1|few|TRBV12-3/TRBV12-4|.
TGTGCCAGCAGTTTAGGGGGGCGGTTTGAAGCTTTCTTT
CASSLGGRFEAFF
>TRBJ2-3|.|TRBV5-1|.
TGCGCCAGCAGCCTAGGACAGGGAGGGCCAGATACGCAGTATTTT
CASSLGQGGPDTQYF
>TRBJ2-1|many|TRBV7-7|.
TGTGCTAGCAGCCCGGTCCTAGCGTCGGTTGAGCAGTTCTTC
CASSPVLASVEQFF
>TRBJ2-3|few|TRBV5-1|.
TGCGCCAGCAGCTTTGTAGGGGGGCAAGATACGCAGTATTTT
CASSFVGGQDTQYF
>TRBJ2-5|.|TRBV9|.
TGTGCCAGCAGCGTAGCTGGGGGAGCCAAAGAGACCCAGTACTTC
CASSVAGGAKETQYF
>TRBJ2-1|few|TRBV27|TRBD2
TGTGCCAGCAGCGACCCGGGACTAGCATTGGATGAGCAGTTCTTC
CASSDPGLALDEQFF
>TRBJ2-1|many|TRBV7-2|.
TGTGCCAGCAGCCCTTACTACAATGAGCAGTTCTTC
CASSPYYNEQFF
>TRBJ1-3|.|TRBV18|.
TGTGCCAGCTCACCACGGACCCTCTCTGGAAACACCATATATTTT
CASSPRTLSGNTIYF
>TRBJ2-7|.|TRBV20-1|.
TGCAGTGCTCCAATTTCGGGGAATAGGGCCTACGAGCAGTACTTC
CSAPISGNRAYEQYF
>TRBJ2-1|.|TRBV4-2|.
TGTGCCAGCAGCCAAGAACCTGGGGGCGGTGGCTCCTACAATGAGCAGTTCTTC
CASSQEPGGGGSYNEQFF
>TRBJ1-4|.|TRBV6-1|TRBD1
TGTGCCAGCAGTCGGACAGGGGCCGGTAATGAAAAACTGTTTTTT
CASSRTGAGNEKLFF
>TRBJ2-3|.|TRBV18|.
TGTGCCAGCTGCCACGGGAGTAGGGATACGCAGTATTTT
CASCHGSRDTQYF
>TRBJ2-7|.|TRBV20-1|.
TGCAGTGCTAGTCCCAAGTCCCACGAGCAGTACTTC
CSASPKSHEQYF
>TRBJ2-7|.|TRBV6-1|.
TGTGCCAGCTTTGAGAAGGGCTGGTCTTACGAGCAGTACTTC
CASFEKGWSYEQYF
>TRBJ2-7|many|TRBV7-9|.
TGTGCCAGCAGCTTACCCGGAGGTTACGAGCAGTACTTC
CASSLPGGYEQYF
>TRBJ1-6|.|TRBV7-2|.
TGTGCCAGCAGCTTAGGGCATCCACCCCTCCACTTT
CASSLGHPPLHF
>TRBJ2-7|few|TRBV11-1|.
TGTGCCAGCAGCCCTGGAGGGACCGCGGGCTACGAGCAGTACTTC
CASSPGGTAGYEQYF
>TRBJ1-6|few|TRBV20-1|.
TGCAGTTTCTCCACGACGGATTATAATTCACCCCTCCACTTT
CSFSTTDYNSPLHF
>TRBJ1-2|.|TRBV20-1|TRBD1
TGCAGTGCTAGCATCGACAGGGTACTCTATGGCTACACCTTC
CSASIDRVLYGYTF
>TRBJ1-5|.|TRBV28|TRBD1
TGTGCCAGCATCTATTGGACAGGCCACAATCAGCCCCAGCATTTT
CASIYWTGHNQPQHF
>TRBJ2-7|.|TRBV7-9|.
TGTGCCAGCAGCTACCGGGACCTGCAGTACTTC
CASSYRDLQYF
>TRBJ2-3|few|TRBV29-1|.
TGCAGCGTTTCCCGCGGCGGGGCCCCTAGCACAGATACGCAGTATTTT
CSVSRGGAPSTDTQYF
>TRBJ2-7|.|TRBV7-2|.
TGTGCCAGCAGCATAACTAGGGACGAGCAGTACTTC
CASSITRDEQYF
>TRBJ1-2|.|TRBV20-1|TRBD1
TGCAGTGCTAGAGATACGGGCAGGGGGCATGGCTACACCTTC
CSARDTGRGHGYTF
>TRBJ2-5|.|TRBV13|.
TGTGCCAGCAGCTTAGAGTTTAGGGGCGGACAAGAGACCCAGTACTTC
CASSLEFRGGQETQYF
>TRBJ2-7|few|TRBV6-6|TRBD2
TGTGCCAGCAGTTACGGAGGGAGGGCCTACGAGCAGTACTTC
CASSYGGRAYEQYF
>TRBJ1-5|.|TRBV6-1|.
TGTGCCAGCAGTTTCCCCGGACCCACTATTCCCCCCAATCAGCCCCAGCATTTT
CASSFPGPTIPPNQPQHF
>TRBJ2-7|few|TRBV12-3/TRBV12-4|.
TGTGCCAGCAGTGTTGAGCGGCCCGGGGAGCAGTACTTC
CASSVERPGEQYF
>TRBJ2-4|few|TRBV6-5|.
TGTGCCAGCAGTTACTCTTTTTTAGCCAAAAACATTCAGTACTTC
CASSYSFLAKNIQYF
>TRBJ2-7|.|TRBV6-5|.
TGTGCCAGCAGCTTAAGAGGGGTTGGACCCTACGAGCAGTACTTC
CASSLRGVGPYEQYF
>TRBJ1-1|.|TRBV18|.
TGTGCCAGCTCACCACCGGGCAGGGGTCTGAGCGAAGCTTTCTTT
CASSPPGRGLSEAFF
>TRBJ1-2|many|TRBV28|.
TGTGCCAGCAGTCCCGGACCAGACAGAGTCGGCTACACCTTC
CASSPGPDRVGYTF
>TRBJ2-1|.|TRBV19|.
TGTGCCAGTAGTATACAGGGGTTGCTGAACTACAATGAGCAGTTCTTC
CASSIQGLLNYNEQFF
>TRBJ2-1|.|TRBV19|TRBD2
TGTGCCAGTAGAAAGGGACTAGCTTCCTACAATGAGCAGTTCTTC
CASRKGLASYNEQFF
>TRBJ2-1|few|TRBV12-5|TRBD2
TGTGCTAGTGGCCGGGGACTAGCGGGAGAAAATGAGCAGTTCTTC
CASGRGLAGENEQFF
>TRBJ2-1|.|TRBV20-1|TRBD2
TGCAGTGCAACGACTAGCGGGAGTTTCTATGAGCAGTTCTTC
CSATTSGSFYEQFF
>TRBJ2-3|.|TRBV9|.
TGTGCCAGCAGCGTAGGGCTAGCGACCCGCACAGATACGCAGTATTTT
CASSVGLATRTDTQYF
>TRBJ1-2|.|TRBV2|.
TGTGCCAGCAGCTACAAGACAAGCTATGGCTACACCTTC
CASSYKTSYGYTF
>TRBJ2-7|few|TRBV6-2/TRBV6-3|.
TGTGCCAGCAGTCACGCATTGAAGACCTACGAGCAGTACTTC
CASSHALKTYEQYF
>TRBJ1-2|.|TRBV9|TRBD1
TGTGCCAGCAGCGTAGAGGGGGCGAGCTATGGCTACACCTTC
CASSVEGASYGYTF
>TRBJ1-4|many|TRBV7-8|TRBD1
TGTGCCAGCAGCAACAGGGGGCAAGGTGAAAAACTGTTTTTT
CASSNRGQGEKLFF